These 2 T cell receptor beta chains share one sample of origin, sequenced in a study of cytotoxic CD8 clonotypes in ibrutinib-treated CLL. The table came from immunoSEQ multiplex PCR; TCRdb's copy has only in-frame clones and leaves some out. The repertoire holds around 140,000 clones, with approximately 80% as singletons. The sequencing here drew on PBMCs, taken after 12 months of ibrutinib treatment. The receptor source for this set is a human donor with chronic lymphocytic leukemia.

V usage is TRBV25-1 and J usage is TRBJ1-1; D is unresolved. V was trimmed by 5 bases and J by 2 bases, leaving 24 bases between them. The CDR3 is 18 amino acids. CDR1 and CDR2 from the germline V gene are MGHDK and SYGVNS. The CDR3 nucleotides read TGTGCCAGCAGTCCCTCTTCCTCTGGGGTAAGGATAAACACTGAAGCTTTCTTT. Its protein is CASSPSSSGVRINTEAFF.

This rearrangement joins TRBV11-2 to TRBJ2-5, with D perhaps given as TRBD1 or TRBD2 (5 bases each). The CDR3 contains 15 residues. The V and J ends lost 4 bases and 4 bases respectively, with 16 bases between them. CDR1 SGHAT and CDR2 FQNNGV come from the germline V gene. The CDR3 coding sequence is TGTGCCAGCAGCTCGGGACCATTGAGGCCAGAGACCCAGTACTTC. Encoded protein: CASSSGPLRPETQYF.